The 3 T cell receptor beta chains below were found in one sample sequenced in a study of post-analysis software for immune sequencing data. Antigens for these TCRs are unknown. Sequencing libraries made from TCR beta cDNA carried unique molecular identifiers. MiXCR was run by TCRdb on the PCR reads, yielding one entry per CDR3 protein. The repertoire holds fewer than 550,000 distinct CDR3 sequences, with around 31% as singletons. The study's findings and limits: With TRBV5-6, TRBV5-1 and TRBV20-1 included, about 5 TRBV segments were more frequent in patients than in controls.

The sequencing input was blood. These receptor sequences come from a girl under 18 with multiple sclerosis.

This rearrangement joins TRBV6-5 to TRBJ2-1, with D perhaps TRBD1 (7 bases). Germline V gene data show CDR1 as MNHEY and CDR2 as SVGAGI. The CDR3 runs 15 residues. V was trimmed by 6 bases and J by 13 bases, leaving 25 bases between them. In DNA form, the CDR3 reads TGTGCCAGCAGCCCCTCGGGAGTGGACAGGCGGACCCAGTTCTTC. Its protein product is CASSPSGVDRRTQFF.

This clonotype was detected a few times. This sequence joins TRBV20-1 and TRBJ2-5; 7 bases agree with TRBD1. V shed 4 bases and J 5 bases; nucleotides not matched to a gene: 10. Germline CDR1 DFQATT, CDR2 SNEGSKA (reference sequence). CDR3 length: 14 residues. CDR3 sequence reads: CSAIRAQGKETQYF. For the CDR3, the DNA is TGCAGTGCTATTAGGGCACAGGGGAAGGAGACCCAGTACTTC.

The table lists this clonotype with a few counts. The rearrangement links TRBV18 to TRBJ2-3; no clear D gene. The CDR3 sequence is 15 residues long. Germline CDR1 is KGHSH and CDR2 is LQKENI. Trimming pared 2 bases from V and 2 bases from J, leaving 11 bases between. The CDR3 DNA reads as TGTGCCAGCTCACCAGGAAGCAGGTCCACAGATACGCAGTATTTT. It encodes CASSPGSRSTDTQYF.